Below, 3 T cell receptor beta chains from the same sample are listed, as sequenced in a study of OX40 agonist ivuxolimab in advanced cancers. TCRdb keeps only in-frame clones here, not all; method: immunoSEQ multiplex PCR. The sample lists 30,000 to 45,000 clones; about 81% were seen once. Sequenced here: CD4+ or CD8+ T cells sorted from blood, sampled in a trial of the OX40 agonist ivuxolimab. All receptors derive from an adult with an advanced solid tumor such as melanoma, head and neck, liver or kidney cancer.

CDR3 nucleotides: TGTGCCAGCAGTGAAAAAGGGGGCGACGGCTACACCTTC. It is translated as CASSEKGGDGYTF. The rearrangement links TRBV6-1 to TRBJ1-2; TRBD1 matches at 7 bases. The ends lost 2 bases at V and 8 bases at J; junction bases unmatched: 5. This CDR3 is built from 13 residues. Germline V lookup: CDR1 MNHNS, CDR2 SASEGT.

This rearrangement joins TRBV6-6 to TRBJ2-3; TRBD2 matches at 8 bases. This CDR3 is 15 amino acids long. Germline V gene sequence: CDR1 MNHNY, CDR2 SVGAGI (reference sequence). After removal of 6 bases from V and 0 bases from J, the junction contained 5 bases not matched to a gene. CDR3 nucleotide sequence: TGTGCCAGCAGGAATAGCGGGGCGAGCACAGATACGCAGTATTTT. Translation gives CASRNSGASTDTQYF.

In its sample, this clone was seen a few times. CDR3 sequence: CASSQKGAGVKGDTQYF. The CDR3 DNA is TGCGCCAGCAGCCAGAAAGGAGCGGGAGTAAAGGGAGATACGCAGTATTTT. V is TRBV4-1 and J is TRBJ2-3, with 8 nucleotides matching TRBD2. This CDR3 is 17 amino acids long. Trimming at V came to 3 bases and at J to 5 bases, leaving 13 bases not matched to a gene. Looked up from germline, CDR1 is MGHRA and CDR2 is YSYEKL.